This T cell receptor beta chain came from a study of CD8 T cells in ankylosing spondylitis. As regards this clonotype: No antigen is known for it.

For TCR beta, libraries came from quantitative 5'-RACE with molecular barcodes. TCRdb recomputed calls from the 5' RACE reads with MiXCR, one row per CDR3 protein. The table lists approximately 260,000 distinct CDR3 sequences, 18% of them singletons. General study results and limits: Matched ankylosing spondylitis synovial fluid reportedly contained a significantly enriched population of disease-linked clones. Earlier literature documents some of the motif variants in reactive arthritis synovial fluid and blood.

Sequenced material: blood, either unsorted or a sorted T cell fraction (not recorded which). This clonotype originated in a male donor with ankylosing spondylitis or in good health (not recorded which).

CDR3 bases: TGTGCCACCCGAAGCACAGATACGCAGTATTTT. Its translation: CATRSTDTQYF. The chain recombines TRBV10-3 with TRBJ2-3; D is unresolved. The germline V and J ends were trimmed by 10 bases and 0 bases, with 5 bases remaining between them. This CDR3 contains 11 residues. Germline-derived CDR1 and CDR2 are ENHRY and SYGVKD.